A selection of T cell receptor beta chains follows, all from one sample in a study of OX40 agonist ivuxolimab in advanced cancers. Assay used: immunoSEQ multiplex PCR; TCRdb lists only in-frame clones, some missing. Of about 40,000 clones in the sample, more than 75% were seen once. The sequences come from CD4+ or CD8+ T cells sorted from blood, collected in a trial of the OX40 agonist ivuxolimab. The receptors were gathered from an adult with an advanced solid tumor such as melanoma, head and neck, liver or kidney cancer. CDR3s include the opening cysteine and the closing phenylalanine or tryptophan. The D gene is left open where the match is weak.

d_gene: NA; j_gene: TRBJ2-1; v_gene: TRBV7-6; CDR3nt: TGTGCCAGCAGCCCGCGGGACAATGAGCAGTTCTTC; CDR3aa: CASSPRDNEQFF
d_gene: NA; j_gene: TRBJ1-5; v_gene: TRBV30; CDR3nt: TGTGCCTGGAGTGTGCTTAGCAATCAGCCCCAGCATTTT; CDR3aa: CAWSVLSNQPQHF
d_gene: NA; j_gene: TRBJ2-1; v_gene: TRBV21-1; CDR3nt: TGTGCCAGCAGCAAAGGTGGCGGGCCTCGTAAAGGCAATGAGCAGTTCTTC; CDR3aa: CASSKGGGPRKGNEQFF
d_gene: NA; j_gene: TRBJ1-2; v_gene: TRBV18; CDR3nt: TGTGCCAGCTCACCACAACCGGGACCCAGTGGTAACTATGGCTACACCTTC; CDR3aa: CASSPQPGPSGNYGYTF
d_gene: NA; j_gene: TRBJ1-3; v_gene: TRBV2; CDR3nt: TGTGCCAGCAGTAGAGACTTAAGCTCTGGAAACACCATATATTTT; CDR3aa: CASSRDLSSGNTIYF
d_gene: NA; j_gene: TRBJ2-7; v_gene: TRBV4-1; CDR3nt: TGCGCCAGCAGGGACAACTCCTACGAGCAGTACTTC; CDR3aa: CASRDNSYEQYF
d_gene: NA; j_gene: TRBJ1-6; v_gene: TRBV6-5; CDR3nt: TGTGCCTCCGGAGAGGGGTGGAATTCACCCCTCCACTTT; CDR3aa: CASGEGWNSPLHF
d_gene: NA; j_gene: TRBJ1-3; v_gene: TRBV27; CDR3nt: TGTGCCAGCAGTCCCTGGAAAAGTGGAAACACCATATATTTT; CDR3aa: CASSPWKSGNTIYF
d_gene: NA; j_gene: TRBJ2-6; v_gene: TRBV5-1; CDR3nt: TGCGCCAGCAGCTTGGAGGGACATCACTCTGGGGCCAACGTCCTGACTTTC; CDR3aa: CASSLEGHHSGANVLTF
d_gene: TRBD1; j_gene: TRBJ1-5; v_gene: TRBV6-5; CDR3nt: TGTGCCAGCAGTTCTCGACAGGGCGGCAATCAGCCCCAGCATTTT; CDR3aa: CASSSRQGGNQPQHF